The subject of this entry is one T cell receptor beta chain. An end of the junction differs from the germline gene, which may be a read error. Germline V gene data show CDR1 as SGHRS and CDR2 as YFSETQ. The CDR3 loop spans 15 amino acids. The source of the sample is a study of blood T cell repertoires in COVID-19. Study in general: COVID-19 samples collected from the United States, Italy and Spain covered acute and convalescent phases. The analysed material was cDNA or gDNA that came from T cells, B-cell-depleted T cells, or PBMCs.

Authors' data handling: Nucleated cell counts were estimated from reference gene primer amplification. TCRdb's copy holds only in-frame clones and misses some; the assay was immunoSEQ multiplex PCR. Clone size and V and J calls were adopted from that table, with D and trimming inferred from the DNA. The sample includes about 91,000 clones, 88% of them seen just once. The clonotype comes from a woman in her 70s with acute or convalescent COVID-19. The chain recombines TRBV5-1 with TRBJ2-1, with 9 bases matching TRBD2. Sample: peripheral blood. The CDR3 nucleotides read TGCGCCAGCAGCGAAGCGGGAGGATCCTACTATGAGCAGTTCTTC. Its protein product is CASSEAGGSYYEQFF.